The 26 T cell receptor beta chains reported below all come from one sample, sequenced in a study of molecular identifiers for immune sequencing clone quantification. TCRdb recomputed calls from the PCR reads with MiXCR, one row per CDR3 protein. The sample lists approximately 54,000 distinct CDR3 sequences; about 23% were seen once. Material for sequencing was naive CD8+ T cells from blood, with Jurkat cell RNA spiked in. Subset in this sample: FACS-sorted CD8+CD4-CCR7+CD45RA+ naive T cells. These receptors all come from a human donor in good health. Some libraries in this study had Jurkat cell RNA spiked in.

A word on this clonotype: One junction end does not reproduce the germline sequence, and a read error may be involved. The gene calls are TRBV27 and TRBJ1-1; 9 bases match TRBD1. The germline gives CDR1 MNHEY, CDR2 SMNVEV (reference sequence). The CDR3 sequence is 16 residues long. CDR3 nucleotide sequence: TGTGCCAGCAGCTCACTGGAGGACAGGGGAAACACTGAAGCTTCCTTT. Residues: CASSSLEDRGNTEASF.

This chain links TRBV6-5 with TRBJ2-7, with 10 bases aligning to TRBD1. Losses at the gene ends were 6 bases for V and 4 bases for J; bases not matched to a gene: 6. The CDR3 runs 14 residues. The V gene's germline CDR1 is MNHEY and CDR2 SVGAGI. The CDR3 region is CASRPTGGWYEQYF. The CDR3 DNA follows: TGTGCCAGCAGGCCGACAGGGGGCTGGTACGAGCAGTACTTC.

This clonotype was counted at least ten times. The chain combines TRBV9 with TRBJ1-3; unclear D gene. V lost 0 bases, J lost 4 bases, and 11 bases lay in between. The CDR3 is 15 residues long. Germline V gene lookup returns CDR1 SGDLS and CDR2 YYNGEE. This CDR3 reads CASSVEVGWGNTIYF. CDR3 in DNA: TGTGCCAGCAGCGTAGAGGTTGGATGGGGAAACACCATATATTTT.

As to this clonotype: At one boundary the junction diverges from the germline segment, which might be a read error. The V gene is TRBV12-3 or TRBV12-4, the J gene TRBJ1-5; a weak D match, TRBD1 (5 bases). This CDR3 has 15 amino acids. DNA of the CDR3: TGTGCCACCAGCGAGGGGCAGGTGGGCAATCAGCCCCGGCATTTT. Protein product: CATSEGQVGNQPRHF.

The rearrangement joins TRBV19 to TRBJ2-2, with 7 bases lining up with TRBD2. The CDR3 loop spans 15 amino acids. V shed 1 base and J 4 bases; nucleotides not matched to a gene: 3. CDR1 is LNHDA and CDR2 is SQIVND in the germline V gene (reference sequence). DNA for the CDR3: TGTGCCAGTAGTATAGGGACTAGGGGCACCGGGGAGCTGTTTTTT. Its translation is CASSIGTRGTGELFF. The variable domain in full, with the rest retrieved from reference TRBV19 and TRBJ2-2, is DGGITQSPKYLFRKEGQNVTLSCEQNLNHDAMYWYRQDPGQGLRLIYYSQIVNDFQKGDIAEGYSVSREKKESFPLTVTSAQKNPTAFYLCASSIGTRGTGELFFGEGSRLTVL.

This clonotype has just one count. This may arise from a read error, as a much more abundant clone is one base away. The chain links TRBV24-1 to TRBJ1-2; maybe TRBD1 (5 bases). Germline CDR1 reads KGHDR; CDR2 reads SFDVKD. This CDR3 is 14 amino acids long. The CDR3 region is CAASDLWGNRPGSF. In nucleotides, the CDR3 is TGTGCCGCCAGTGATCTATGGGGGAACAGACCCGGTTCCTTC.

On this clonotype itself: A much larger clone sits a single nucleotide away, making a read error possible. J is TRBJ2-6 and V is TRBV14; D assignment may be TRBD1 or TRBD2 (5 bases each). This CDR3 contains 17 residues. Germline V lookup: CDR1 SGHDN, CDR2 FVKESK. As DNA, the CDR3 is TGTGCCAGCAGCCATCAGGGCCCCGCTTACGGGGTCAACGTCCTGACTTTC. It translates to CASSHQGPAYGVNVLTF.

The chain couples TRBV6-5 to TRBJ1-2; no clear D gene. The V end lost 2 bases, the J end lost 4 bases, and 5 bases lay between the germline ends. Germline V CDR1 and CDR2: MNHEY, SVGAGI. This CDR3 has 12 amino acids. CDR3 nucleotides: TGTGCCAGCAGTTACGGCGGCTATGGCTACACCTTC. It specifies CASSYGGYGYTF.

A few counts support this clonotype. CDR3 sequence (DNA): TGTGCCAGCAGTTTACCGGTTGGCGGGGAGCTGTTTTTT. This encodes CASSLPVGGELFF. The rearrangement joins TRBV27 to TRBJ2-2; the D is unclear. The V end lost 2 bases, the J end lost 7 bases, and 8 bases lay between the germline ends. The CDR3 contains 13 residues. CDR1 and CDR2 from the germline V gene are MNHEY and SMNVEV (reference sequence).

A remark on this clonotype: A read error may be the cause here, since a much bigger clone is one base away. The chain is built from TRBV4-3 and TRBJ2-3, with D hard to call. The CDR3 extends over 15 amino acids. Germline V gene data show CDR1 as LGHNA and CDR2 as YSLEER. The CDR3 is CASSQDSSAGDTQCF. Written as DNA, the CDR3 is TGCGCCAGCAGCCAAGACTCCTCAGCTGGAGATACGCAGTGTTTT.

This clonotype was observed many times. The rearrangement joins TRBV4-3 to TRBJ2-7; TRBD2 matches at 7 bases. V shed 1 base, J shed 1 base, and the junction held 4 bases outside the gene matches. Germline loops: CDR1 LGHNA, CDR2 YSLEER. The CDR3 has 15 amino acids. CDR3 sequence (DNA): TGCGCCAGCAGCCAAGGCCGGGAGGCATCCTACGAGCAGTACTTC. Translating it yields CASSQGREASYEQYF.

As for this clonotype: A read error may explain this, as a much larger clone is one base away. This likely comes from a read error, as the CDR3 has no conserved phenylalanine or tryptophan at its end. The genes are TRBV20-1 and TRBJ1-3; D perhaps matches TRBD1 (5 bases). Germline CDR1 DFQATT, CDR2 SNEGSKA (reference sequence). V was trimmed by 6 bases and J by 4 bases, leaving 13 bases between them. This CDR3 is 13 amino acids long. CDR3 in DNA: TGCAGTGCAAGGACACCTACCGGAAACACCATATATCTT. Protein product: CSARTPTGNTIYL.

This clonotype was seen at least ten times. This rearrangement joins TRBV5-6 to TRBJ2-7; 8 bases are a match to TRBD1. Germline V gives CDR1 SGHDT, CDR2 YYEEEE. The V segment lost 3 bases and the J segment 3 bases; nucleotides outside the gene matches: 5. This CDR3 comprises 14 residues. This CDR3 reads CASSYGQGVYEQYF. The CDR3, as DNA: TGTGCCAGCAGCTATGGACAGGGTGTCTACGAGCAGTACTTC. Complete variable domain (other parts from reference TRBV5-6 and TRBJ2-7): DAGVTQSPTHLIKTRGQQVTLRCSPKSGHDTVSWYQQALGQGPQFIFQYYEEEERQRGNFPDRFSGHQFPNYSSELNVNALLLGDSALYLCASSYGQGVYEQYFGPGTRLTVT.

This clonotype has a count of ten or more. The V call is TRBV5-1, the J call TRBJ2-5; maybe TRBD2 (6 bases). Germline V CDR1 and CDR2: SGHRS, YFSETQ. With 6 bases removed from V and 2 bases from J, the gap between germline ends came to 17 bases. This CDR3 spans 15 amino acids. The CDR3 DNA reads as TGCGCCAGCACCTGGGAGGCCGGGTTTCAAGAGACCCAGTACTTC. It yields the protein CASTWEAGFQETQYF.

This clonotype was detected many times. The rearrangement joins TRBV19 to TRBJ2-3; D not certain. Germline V lookup: CDR1 LNHDA, CDR2 SQIVND (reference sequence). The CDR3 extends over 14 amino acids. The V and J ends lost 1 base and 3 bases respectively, with 8 bases between them. In DNA, the CDR3 is TGTGCCAGTAGTATAGTTGACTGGACAGATACGCAGTATTTT. This sequence encodes CASSIVDWTDTQYF. The full variable domain, completed using reference TRBV19 and TRBJ2-3, is DGGITQSPKYLFRKEGQNVTLSCEQNLNHDAMYWYRQDPGQGLRLIYYSQIVNDFQKGDIAEGYSVSREKKESFPLTVTSAQKNPTAFYLCASSIVDWTDTQYFGPGTRLTVL.

This clonotype was observed a handful of times. V usage is TRBV11-2 and J usage is TRBJ2-3; D tentatively fits TRBD1 or TRBD2 (5 bases each). Trimming pared 1 base from V and 2 bases from J, leaving 13 bases between. This CDR3 spans 16 amino acids. CDR1 and CDR2 from the germline V gene are SGHAT and FQNNGV. CDR3 loop: CASSLVLGPITDTQYF. The CDR3 DNA follows: TGTGCCAGCAGCTTAGTCCTGGGACCGATCACAGATACGCAGTATTTT.

About this clonotype itself: One base away lies a much larger clone, so this may be a sequencing read error. Here the CDR3 reads CASRPAGGETQYF. CDR3 DNA sequence: TGTGCCAGCAGGCCTGCAGGGGGAGAGACCCAGTACTTC. The chain has TRBV7-9 and TRBJ2-5; the match to TRBD1 covers 7 bases. The CDR3 is 13 amino acids. CDR1 and CDR2 (germline): SEHNR, FQNEAQ (reference sequence). Trimming removed 6 bases from V and 4 bases from J; junction bases left unmatched: 5.

This clonotype was detected many times. The CDR3 sequence: CASSHEYNEQFF. The CDR3 nucleotides read TGCGCCAGCAGCCACGAGTACAATGAGCAGTTCTTC. The genes are TRBV4-1 and TRBJ2-1; no clear D. Deletions cut 3 bases from V and 4 bases from J, with 4 bases between. Germline V gives CDR1 MGHRA, CDR2 YSYEKL. The CDR3 has 12 residues.

The sample holds many counts of this clonotype. The chain has TRBV27 and TRBJ2-3, with D possibly matching TRBD2 (5 bases). V shed 6 bases and J shed 1 base, with 8 bases lying between them. Germline values: CDR1 MNHEY, CDR2 SMNVEV (reference sequence). The CDR3 extends over 13 amino acids. The chain's CDR3 is CASRTRGTDTQYF. The DNA for the CDR3 is TGTGCCAGCAGAACGCGGGGCACAGATACGCAGTATTTT.

This clonotype has a handful of counts. The chain employs TRBV7-6 and TRBJ2-7, with D possibly called TRBD1 or TRBD2 (5 bases each). The germline gives CDR1 SGHVS, CDR2 FNYEAQ. V lost 5 bases, J lost 0 bases, and 14 bases lay in between. The CDR3 is 15 residues long. For the CDR3, the DNA is TGTGCCAGCAGCCCTGTAGAGGGGAGCTCCTACGAGCAGTACTTC. Amino acids: CASSPVEGSSYEQYF.

The chain uses TRBV4-1 and TRBJ2-1, with TRBD1 identical over 8 bases. Germline V gene data show CDR1 as MGHRA and CDR2 as YSYEKL. This CDR3 is built from 18 residues. Trimming took 1 base from V and 2 from J; bases not matched to a gene: 10. This CDR3 is CASSQGDRPRHPYNEQFF. Written as DNA, the CDR3 is TGCGCCAGCAGCCAAGGGGACAGGCCCCGACATCCCTACAATGAGCAGTTCTTC.

As regards this clonotype: A much larger clone lies a single base off, so this may be a read error. This rearrangement joins TRBV7-9 to TRBJ1-1; D not certain. Germline V lookup: CDR1 SEHNR, CDR2 FQNEAQ (reference sequence). The CDR3 contains 14 residues. The CDR3 DNA reads TGTGCCAGCTGCTTTTCCCGGGGAGGCACTGAAGCTTTCTTT. Its translation: CASCFSRGGTEAFF.

This clonotype was detected many times. The chain couples TRBV7-2 to TRBJ1-4, with D perhaps matching TRBD1 (5 bases). Per germline, CDR1 SGHTA and CDR2 FQGNSA. The CDR3 sequence is 17 residues long. Trimming removed 2 bases at V and 0 bases at J, with 13 bases between. CDR3: CASSLSGAHATNEKLFF. CDR3 bases: TGTGCCAGCAGCTTAAGTGGGGCTCATGCAACTAATGAAAAACTGTTTTTT.

V usage is TRBV6-5 and J usage is TRBJ2-5; weak D call: TRBD1 (5 bases). Germline CDR1 is MNHEY and CDR2 is SVGAGI. Trimming cost V 2 bases and J 4 bases, with 11 bases left between them. This CDR3 contains 14 residues. CDR3 region: CASSYTPGRETQYF. In nucleotides, the CDR3 is TGTGCCAGCAGTTACACTCCAGGGCGAGAGACCCAGTACTTC.

This clonotype was detected ten times or more. Written as DNA, the CDR3 is TGCAGTGCTAGAACGGGATACGAGCAGTACTTC. Its translation: CSARTGYEQYF. This chain joins TRBV20-1 and TRBJ2-7, with D maybe TRBD2 (5 bases). The CDR3 contains 11 residues. From germline, CDR1 is DFQATT and CDR2 SNEGSKA (reference sequence). The germline V and J ends were trimmed by 2 bases and 4 bases, with 6 bases remaining between them.

The chain joins TRBV27 to TRBJ2-7; a weak D match, TRBD1 (6 bases). V gave up 1 base and J gave up 1 base, with 14 bases separating them. The CDR3 covers 16 residues. In germline, CDR1 is MNHEY, CDR2 SMNVEV (reference sequence). CDR3 sequence (DNA): TGTGCCAGCAGTTTATATTCACAGGGACCGTCCTACGAGCAGTACTTC. The encoded protein is CASSLYSQGPSYEQYF.